These 15 T cell receptor beta chains originate from one sample sequenced in a study of T cell responses to AZD1222 COVID-19 vaccine. Using immunoSEQ multiplex PCR, the repertoire was profiled, and TCRdb retains in-frame clones only, with some absent. The sample lists some 130,000 clones, approximately 84% occurring once. The input for sequencing was peripheral blood, taken on day 0 of AZD1222 vaccination. The origin of the receptors is an adult in good health.

V is TRBV10-3 and J is TRBJ2-3; the match to TRBD1 covers 10 bases. The germline V gene encodes CDR1 ENHRY and CDR2 SYGVKD. This CDR3 is 16 amino acids long. V dropped 4 bases and J dropped 5; count of bases not matched to a gene: 9. CDR3 region: CAISAGTGVVGDTQYF. In DNA, the CDR3 is TGTGCCATCAGTGCAGGGACAGGGGTGGTTGGAGATACGCAGTATTTT.

The V gene is TRBV6-6, the J gene TRBJ2-3; 10 nucleotides match TRBD2. J was trimmed by 1 base and V by 10 bases; bases with no gene match: 5. CDR3 length equals 14 residues. The germline CDR1 and CDR2 sequences are MNHNY and SVGAGI (reference sequence). CDR3 sequence reads: CATLAGVRTDTQYF. The CDR3 bases are TGTGCCACGCTAGCGGGGGTTCGCACAGATACGCAGTATTTT.

A remark on this clone: One junction end disagrees with the germline gene, perhaps due to a read error. The rearrangement links TRBV5-4 to TRBJ1-2, with a tentative D call TRBD1 (5 bases). The CDR3 length is 15 residues. Germline CDR1 and CDR2: SGHNT and YYREEE (reference sequence). CDR3 amino acids: CASRLAGGGAYGYTF. CDR3 DNA sequence: TGTGCCAGCAGATTGGCGGGTGGAGGGGCCTATGGCTACACCTTC.

This clone was recorded only once. The chain uses TRBV7-9 and TRBJ2-5, with 7 bases aligning to TRBD1. Trimming at V came to 5 bases and at J to 4 bases, leaving 13 bases not matched to a gene. In germline, CDR1 is SEHNR, CDR2 FQNEAQ (reference sequence). The CDR3 has 16 amino acids. The CDR3 sequence is CASSPTRQGAGETQYF. The CDR3 DNA reads TGTGCCAGCAGCCCCACCAGACAGGGAGCAGGAGAGACCCAGTACTTC.

The chain couples TRBV2 to TRBJ1-2, with D perhaps TRBD1 (6 bases). This CDR3 has 14 residues. V was pared by 2 bases and J by 6 bases, with 13 bases between. CDR1 and CDR2 from the germline V gene are SNHLY and FYNNEI. This CDR3 is CASSESRGENGYTF. The CDR3 DNA follows: TGTGCCAGCAGTGAAAGCAGGGGAGAAAATGGCTACACCTTC.

The count of this clone is one. The chain has TRBV6-1 and TRBJ1-4, with D perhaps matching TRBD1 (5 bases). The CDR3 totals 18 residues. CDR1 is MNHNS and CDR2 is SASEGT in the germline V gene. Trimming shortened V by 0 bases and J by 7 bases, and 21 bases separated the two germline ends. This CDR3 is CASSEAHLGVGSSEKLFF. The CDR3 coding sequence is TGTGCCAGCAGTGAAGCACATTTAGGGGTCGGCTCTAGTGAAAAACTGTTTTTT.

This clone was picked up a small number of times. This chain joins TRBV12-2 and TRBJ2-4; the table assigns TRBD2, which was not confirmed against the DNA. TRBV12-2 is listed as a pseudogene. The CDR3 spans 15 residues. CDR3 coding DNA: TGTGCAAGTCCCGCGGGTTCTAATGCCAAAAACATTCAGTACTTC. Translating gives CASPAGSNAKNIQYF.

This chain connects TRBV18 to TRBJ1-1; tentatively, D is TRBD1 (6 bases). V was clipped by 6 bases and J by 5 bases, with 16 bases between them. The CDR3 has 14 amino acids. Germline CDR1 reads KGHSH; CDR2 reads LQKENI. Here the CDR3 reads CASSPGGRQTEAFF. CDR3 DNA sequence: TGTGCCAGCTCCCCTGGGGGCAGGCAAACTGAAGCTTTCTTT.

The rearrangement joins TRBV6-4 to TRBJ1-1; unclear D gene. Germline assignment: CDR1 MRHNA and CDR2 SNTAGT. Trimming pared 3 bases from V and 2 bases from J, leaving 7 bases between. CDR3 size: 13 residues. The CDR3 is CASSESDNTEAFF. In DNA, the CDR3 is TGTGCCAGCAGTGAATCGGACAACACTGAAGCTTTCTTT.

The genes are TRBV18 and TRBJ2-7; TRBD1 agrees at 8 bases. V shed 5 bases and J 5 bases; nucleotides not matched to a gene: 5. CDR1 is KGHSH, CDR2 LQKENI, per germline. CDR3 length equals 13 residues. The CDR3 reads CASSYRGNDEQYF. CDR3 sequence (DNA): TGTGCCAGCTCATACAGGGGGAACGACGAGCAGTACTTC.

This chain connects TRBV3-1 (or the pseudogene TRBV3-2) to TRBJ1-2, with D perhaps TRBD1 (5 bases). This CDR3 is built from 16 residues. V was shortened by 1 base and J by 4 bases, with 16 bases between the two germline ends. The V gene's germline CDR1 is LGHDT and CDR2 YNNKEL (reference sequence). CDR3 amino acids: CASSQGQPSLGYGYTF. The DNA for the CDR3 is TGTGCCAGCAGCCAAGGACAGCCATCCTTAGGCTATGGCTACACCTTC.

The rearrangement joins TRBV20-1 to TRBJ1-3, with TRBD1 as a possible D gene (5 bases). This CDR3 spans 13 amino acids. Germline V gene lookup returns CDR1 DFQATT and CDR2 SNEGSKA (reference sequence). With 3 bases removed from V and 2 bases from J, the gap between germline ends came to 8 bases. CDR3 loop: CSASKDTGNTIYF. CDR3 DNA: TGCAGTGCTAGTAAGGACACTGGAAACACCATATATTTT.

The gene calls are TRBV5-1 and TRBJ1-1; 7 positions agree with TRBD1. Germline CDR1 and CDR2: SGHRS and YFSETQ. The CDR3 consists of 13 residues. Germline trimming cut 8 bases from V and 1 base from J; bases unmatched to any gene: 5. This chain's CDR3 is CASGQEPNTEAFF. As DNA, the CDR3 is TGCGCCAGTGGACAGGAACCGAACACTGAAGCTTTCTTT. Filled out from reference TRBV5-1 and TRBJ1-1, the complete variable domain reads KAGVTQTPRYLIKTRGQQVTLSCSPISGHRSVSWYQQTPGQGLQFLFEYFSETQRNKGNFPGRFSGRQFSNSRSEMNVSTLELGDSALYLCASGQEPNTEAFFGQGTRLTVV.

This chain links TRBV7-2 with TRBJ1-5; possible D gene TRBD1, 5 bases. Germline V lookup: CDR1 SGHTA, CDR2 FQGNSA. The ends were cut back, 1 base at V and 4 bases at J, with 11 bases in the middle. The CDR3 is made up of 15 amino acids. In DNA form, the CDR3 reads TGTGCCAGCAGCTTAGTTTCAGGGAGTAATCAGCCCCAGCATTTT. Residues: CASSLVSGSNQPQHF. Full variable domain (remainder filled in from reference TRBV7-2 and TRBJ1-5): GAGVSQSPSNKVTEKGKDVELRCDPISGHTALYWYRQSLGQGLEFLIYFQGNSAPDKSGLPSDRFSAERTGGSVSTLTIQRTQQEDSAVYLCASSLVSGSNQPQHFGDGTRLSIL.

The V gene is TRBV11-2, the J gene TRBJ2-2; 9 positions match TRBD1. With 3 bases clipped from V and 0 bases from J, the junction kept 8 bases outside the gene matches. The CDR3 has 18 amino acids. Germline V gene data show CDR1 as SGHAT and CDR2 as FQNNGV. The CDR3 DNA follows: TGTGCCAGCAGCTTCCTAGGACAGGGGAAGACGAACACCGGGGAGCTGTTTTTT. This encodes CASSFLGQGKTNTGELFF.